This TCR beta chain was identified during a study of Ad26.COV2.S vaccination and SARS-CoV-2 variants. Treatment defined: roughly 20 received Ad26.COV2.S at low or high dose, single or two shots; roughly five received placebo; per-sample allocation not given. Samples analyzed were those drawn on day 63 after the first vaccine or placebo injection. As regards this clone: Its target is unknown.

The repertoire was sequenced with immunoSEQ multiplex PCR; TCRdb's copy has only in-frame clones and lacks some. The data hold approximately 280,000 clones, with more than 75% observed a single time. Study-level findings and limits: Possible underestimation of total T cell responses by the TCR breadth and depth analyses was noted.

Trimming took off 1 base at V and 3 bases at J, with 7 bases between the two ends. CDR1 is SGHTA and CDR2 is FQGNSA in the germline V gene. This CDR3 spans 15 amino acids. J is TRBJ1-6 and V is TRBV7-2; no clear D gene. The clonotype comes from a person aged 18 to 59 who received the Ad26.COV2.S COVID-19 vaccine or a placebo. Material: peripheral blood, obtained in a trial of Ad26.COV2.S vaccine versus placebo. The CDR3 region is CASSLGAIYNSPLHF. Written as DNA, the CDR3 is TGTGCCAGCAGCTTAGGGGCCATCTATAATTCACCCCTCCACTTT.